The text below deals with one T cell receptor (beta chain). Its antigen is undetermined. Germline-derived CDR1 and CDR2 are MDHEN and SYDVKM. The CDR3 has 14 amino acids. J was trimmed by 7 bases and V by 5 bases; bases with no gene match: 6. This entry belongs to a study of cytomegalovirus exposure and HLA in healthy donors. Notes on the study in general: Listed as cytomegalovirus-associated were about 160 TCR beta chains. Rare TCR sequences predominated, though certain public TCRs were found in many donors. A missense variant in DCLRE1C was later tied to TCR beta V- and J-gene trimming.

The PCR ran on 60 Vbeta and 13 Jbeta primers. Sequencing was performed with immunoSEQ multiplex PCR; in TCRdb, only in-frame clones are kept and a portion is missing. The repertoire holds approximately 170,000 clones, with about 80% as singletons. This clonotype was sampled from a man in his forties in good health and CMV-seronegative. The V call is TRBV28, the J call TRBJ2-4, with 9 bases that match TRBD2. Sequencing input: PBMCs. The CDR3 here is CASSDLAGLNIQYF. The CDR3 DNA follows: TGTGCCAGCAGTGACCTAGCGGGATTGAACATTCAGTACTTC.